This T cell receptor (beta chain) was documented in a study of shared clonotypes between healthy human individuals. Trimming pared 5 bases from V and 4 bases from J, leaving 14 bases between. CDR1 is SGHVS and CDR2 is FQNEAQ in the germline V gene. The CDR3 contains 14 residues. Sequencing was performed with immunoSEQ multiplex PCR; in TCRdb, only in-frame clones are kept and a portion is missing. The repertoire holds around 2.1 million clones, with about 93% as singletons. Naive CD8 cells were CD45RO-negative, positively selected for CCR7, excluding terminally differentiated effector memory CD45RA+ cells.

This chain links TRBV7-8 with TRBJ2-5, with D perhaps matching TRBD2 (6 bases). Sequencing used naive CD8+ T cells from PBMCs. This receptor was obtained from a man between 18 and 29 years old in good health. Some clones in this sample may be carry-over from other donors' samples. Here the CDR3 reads CASSRRGLGETQYF. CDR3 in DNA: TGTGCCAGCAGCCGTAGGGGACTCGGAGAGACCCAGTACTTC.